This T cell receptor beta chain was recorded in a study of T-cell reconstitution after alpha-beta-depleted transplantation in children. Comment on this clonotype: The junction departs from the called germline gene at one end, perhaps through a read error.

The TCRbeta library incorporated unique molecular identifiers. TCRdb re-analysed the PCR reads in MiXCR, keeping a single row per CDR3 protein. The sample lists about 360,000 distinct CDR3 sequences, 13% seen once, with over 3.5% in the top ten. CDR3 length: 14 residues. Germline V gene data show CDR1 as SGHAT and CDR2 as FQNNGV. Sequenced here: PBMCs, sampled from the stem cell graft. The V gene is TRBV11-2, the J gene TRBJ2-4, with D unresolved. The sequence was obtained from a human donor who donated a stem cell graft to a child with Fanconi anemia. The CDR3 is CASSLDLGLNIQYF. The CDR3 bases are TGTGCCAGCAGCCTAGACCTGGGATTAAACATTCAGTACTTC.